This TCR beta chain was identified in a study of blood T cell repertoires in COVID-19. Germline trimming cut 6 bases from V and 6 bases from J; bases unmatched to any gene: 9. Germline CDR1 LNHDA, CDR2 SQIVND (reference sequence). CDR3 size: 15 residues. TCRdb keeps only in-frame clones here, not all; method: immunoSEQ multiplex PCR. The sample carries more than 150,000 clones, about 86% recorded once. Sequenced: peripheral blood. This TCR was recovered from a woman aged 18 to 35 who had recovered from COVID-19. J is TRBJ1-5 and V is TRBV19; 9 positions match TRBD1. DNA of the CDR3: TGTGCCAGTAGAAGGGGACAGGGCGGTGGTCAGCCCCAGCATTTT. Its protein is CASRRGQGGGQPQHF. The full variable domain, completed using reference TRBV19 and TRBJ1-5, is DGGITQSPKYLFRKEGQNVTLSCEQNLNHDAMYWYRQDPGQGLRLIYYSQIVNDFQKGDIAEGYSVSREKKESFPLTVTSAQKNPTAFYLCASRRGQGGGQPQHFGDGTRLSIL.